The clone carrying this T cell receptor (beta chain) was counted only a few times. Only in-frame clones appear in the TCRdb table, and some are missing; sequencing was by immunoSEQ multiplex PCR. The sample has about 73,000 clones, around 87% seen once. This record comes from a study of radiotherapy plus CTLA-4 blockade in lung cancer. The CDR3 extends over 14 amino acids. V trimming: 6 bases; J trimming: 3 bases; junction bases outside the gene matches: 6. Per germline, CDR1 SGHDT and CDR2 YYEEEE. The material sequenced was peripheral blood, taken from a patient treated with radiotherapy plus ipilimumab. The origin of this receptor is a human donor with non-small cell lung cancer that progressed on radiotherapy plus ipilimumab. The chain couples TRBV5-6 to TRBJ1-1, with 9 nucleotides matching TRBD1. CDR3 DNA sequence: TGTGCCAGCACCAAAGGACAGGGGTACACTGAAGCTTTCTTT. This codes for CASTKGQGYTEAFF.